This T cell receptor (beta chain) was obtained from a study of T-cell reconstitution after alpha-beta-depleted transplantation in children. Library preparation (for TCRbeta) was performed with unique molecular identifiers. MiXCR was run by TCRdb on the PCR reads, yielding one entry per CDR3 protein. Among 360,000 or so distinct CDR3 sequences, around 21% were seen once, and the ten largest hold 3.8%. The V end was cut by 3 bases, the J end by 7 bases, with 8 bases between. Germline V gene data show CDR1 as SGHVS and CDR2 as FNYEAQ. The CDR3 is made up of 12 amino acids. The sequence was obtained from a human donor who donated a stem cell graft to a child with acute myeloid leukemia. The material sequenced was PBMCs from the stem cell graft donor, taken from the stem cell graft. The V call is TRBV7-6, the J call TRBJ2-3; D uncertain. CDR3 nucleotides: TGTGCCAGCAGCTTTAGTGGGAATACGCAGTATTTT. Protein sequence: CASSFSGNTQYF.